A single sample is the source of the 5 T cell receptor beta chains below, sequenced in a study of cytomegalovirus exposure and HLA in healthy donors. The PCR had 60 Vbeta and 13 Jbeta primers. TCRdb's table, derived via immunoSEQ multiplex PCR, lists solely in-frame clones and lacks some. The data hold under 150,000 clones, with about 80% observed a single time. Sample: PBMCs. The receptors originated from a man aged 25 to 45 in good health and CMV-seronegative.

Worth noting for this clone: One junction end does not reproduce the germline sequence, and a read error may be involved. This chain's CDR3 is CASSLDLAKTF. Here the CDR3 DNA reads TGTGCCAGCAGCTTGGACCTAGCCAAAACCTTC. The J gene is TRBJ2-7, the V gene TRBV5-4; a weak D match, TRBD2 (5 bases). In germline, CDR1 is SGHNT, CDR2 YYREEE (reference sequence). This CDR3 contains 11 residues.

The chain has TRBV6-5 and TRBJ1-2; tentatively, D is TRBD1 (6 bases). Germline values: CDR1 MNHEY, CDR2 SVGAGI. This CDR3 has 14 residues. V shed 2 bases and J shed 0 bases, with 7 bases lying between them. The CDR3 here is CASSYGQTNYGYTF. CDR3 sequence (DNA): TGTGCCAGCAGTTACGGACAGACTAACTATGGCTACACCTTC.

The rearrangement joins TRBV6-1 to TRBJ1-1; D ambiguous. The CDR3 loop spans 14 amino acids. With 6 bases removed from V and 4 bases from J, the gap between germline ends came to 15 bases. Germline values: CDR1 MNHNS, CDR2 SASEGT. CDR3 sequence (DNA): TGTGCCAGCAGCGGATGGGGTAGCGGCACTGAAGCTTTCTTT. Protein: CASSGWGSGTEAFF.

The chain joins TRBV7-9 to TRBJ1-6, with TRBD1 as a possible D gene (6 bases). Germline V lookup: CDR1 SEHNR, CDR2 FQNEAQ (reference sequence). Trimming took off 2 bases at V and 2 bases at J, with 13 bases between the two ends. This CDR3 region has 17 residues. Written as DNA, the CDR3 is TGTGCCAGCAGCTTACCCCTACAGGGAGCCTATAATTCACCCCTCCACTTT. Residues: CASSLPLQGAYNSPLHF.

The CDR3 loop is CASSPRTGGETQYF. The CDR3 DNA reads as TGTGCCAGCAGCCCCCGGACAGGGGGAGAGACCCAGTACTTC. J is TRBJ2-5 and V is TRBV13; 10 nucleotides match TRBD1. V trimming: 5 bases; J trimming: 4 bases; junction bases outside the gene matches: 4. CDR1 PRHDT and CDR2 FYEKMQ come from the germline V gene (reference sequence). This CDR3 has 14 amino acids.